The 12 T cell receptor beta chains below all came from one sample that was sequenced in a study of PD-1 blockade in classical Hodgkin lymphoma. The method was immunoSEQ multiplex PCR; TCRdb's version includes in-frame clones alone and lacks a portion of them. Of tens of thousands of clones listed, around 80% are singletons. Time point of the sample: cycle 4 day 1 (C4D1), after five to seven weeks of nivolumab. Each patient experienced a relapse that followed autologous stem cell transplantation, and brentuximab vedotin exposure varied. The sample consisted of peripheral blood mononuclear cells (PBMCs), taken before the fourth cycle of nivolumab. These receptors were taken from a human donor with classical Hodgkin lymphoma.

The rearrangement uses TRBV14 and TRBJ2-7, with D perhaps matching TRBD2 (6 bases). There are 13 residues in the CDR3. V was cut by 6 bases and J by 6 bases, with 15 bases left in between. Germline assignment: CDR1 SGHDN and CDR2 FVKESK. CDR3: CASRGSGAGEQYF. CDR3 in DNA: TGTGCCAGCAGGGGTAGCGGAGCCGGCGAGCAGTACTTC.

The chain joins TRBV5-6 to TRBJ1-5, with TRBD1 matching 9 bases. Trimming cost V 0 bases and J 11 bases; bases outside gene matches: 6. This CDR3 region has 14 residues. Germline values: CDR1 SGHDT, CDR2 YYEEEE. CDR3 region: CASSLGQGGGTQHF. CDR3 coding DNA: TGTGCCAGCAGCTTGGGACAGGGGGGTGGGACCCAGCATTTT.

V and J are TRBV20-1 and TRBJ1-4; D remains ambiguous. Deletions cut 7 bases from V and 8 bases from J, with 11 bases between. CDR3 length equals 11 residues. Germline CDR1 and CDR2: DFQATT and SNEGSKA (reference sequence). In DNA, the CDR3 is TGCAGTGGCCCGTTCATGGAAAAACTGTTTTTT. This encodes CSGPFMEKLFF.

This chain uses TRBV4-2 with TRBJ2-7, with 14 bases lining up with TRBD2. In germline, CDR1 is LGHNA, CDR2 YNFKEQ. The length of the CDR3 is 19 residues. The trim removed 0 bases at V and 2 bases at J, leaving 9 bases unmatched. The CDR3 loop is CASSQEVWTSGRIPYEQYF. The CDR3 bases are TGTGCCAGCAGCCAAGAAGTGTGGACTAGCGGGAGGATCCCCTACGAGCAGTACTTC.

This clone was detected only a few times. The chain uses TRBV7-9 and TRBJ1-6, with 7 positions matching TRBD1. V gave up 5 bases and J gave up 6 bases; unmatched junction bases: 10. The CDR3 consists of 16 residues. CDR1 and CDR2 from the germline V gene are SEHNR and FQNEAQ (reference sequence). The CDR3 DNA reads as TGTGCCAGCAGCAGAAACAGGGGACTTCTTAATTCACCCCTCCACTTT. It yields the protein CASSRNRGLLNSPLHF. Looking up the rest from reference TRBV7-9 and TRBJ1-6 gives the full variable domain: DTGVSQNPRHKITKRGQNVTFRCDPISEHNRLYWYRQTLGQGPEFLTYFQNEAQLEKSRLLSDRFSAERPKGSFSTLEIQRTEQGDSAMYLCASSRNRGLLNSPLHFGNGTRLTVT.

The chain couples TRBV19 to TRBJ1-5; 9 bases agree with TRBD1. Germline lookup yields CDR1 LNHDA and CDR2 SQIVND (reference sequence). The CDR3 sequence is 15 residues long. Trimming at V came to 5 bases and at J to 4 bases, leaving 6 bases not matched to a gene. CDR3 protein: CASSRGTGLNQPQHF. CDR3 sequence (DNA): TGTGCCAGTAGTCGAGGGACAGGGCTGAATCAGCCCCAGCATTTT. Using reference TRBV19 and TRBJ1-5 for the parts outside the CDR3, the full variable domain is DGGITQSPKYLFRKEGQNVTLSCEQNLNHDAMYWYRQDPGQGLRLIYYSQIVNDFQKGDIAEGYSVSREKKESFPLTVTSAQKNPTAFYLCASSRGTGLNQPQHFGDGTRLSIL.

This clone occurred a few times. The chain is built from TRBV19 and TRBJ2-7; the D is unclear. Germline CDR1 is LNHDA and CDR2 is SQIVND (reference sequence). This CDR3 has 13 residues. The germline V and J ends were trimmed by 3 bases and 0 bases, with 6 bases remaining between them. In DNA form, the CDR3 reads TGTGCCAGTAGTATCCAGGTCTCCTACGAGCAGTACTTC. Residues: CASSIQVSYEQYF.

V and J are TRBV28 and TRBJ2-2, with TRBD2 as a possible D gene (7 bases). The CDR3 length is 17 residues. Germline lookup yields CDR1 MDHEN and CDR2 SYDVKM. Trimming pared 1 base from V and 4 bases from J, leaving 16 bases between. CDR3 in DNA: TGTGCCAGCAGTTTATTTCGGGGGGCGATCGGCACCGGGGAGCTGTTTTTT. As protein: CASSLFRGAIGTGELFF.

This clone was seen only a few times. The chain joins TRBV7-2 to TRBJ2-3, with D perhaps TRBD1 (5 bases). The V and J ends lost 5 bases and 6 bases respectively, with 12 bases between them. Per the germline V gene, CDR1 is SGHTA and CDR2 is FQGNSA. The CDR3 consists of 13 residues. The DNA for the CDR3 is TGTGCCAGCAGCGACGACCCAGGGGATACGCAGTATTTT. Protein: CASSDDPGDTQYF.

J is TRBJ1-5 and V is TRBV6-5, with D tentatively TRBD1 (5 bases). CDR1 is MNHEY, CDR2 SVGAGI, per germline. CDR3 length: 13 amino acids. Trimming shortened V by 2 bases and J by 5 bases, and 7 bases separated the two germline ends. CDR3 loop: CASSYGADQPQHF. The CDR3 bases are TGTGCCAGCAGTTACGGGGCCGATCAGCCCCAGCATTTT.

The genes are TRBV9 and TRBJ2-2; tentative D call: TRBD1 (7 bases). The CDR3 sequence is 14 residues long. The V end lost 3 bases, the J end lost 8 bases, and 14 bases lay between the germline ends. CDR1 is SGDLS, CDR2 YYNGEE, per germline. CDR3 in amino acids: CASSDTTGRGELFF. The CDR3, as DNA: TGTGCCAGCAGCGACACGACAGGGAGGGGGGAGCTGTTTTTT.

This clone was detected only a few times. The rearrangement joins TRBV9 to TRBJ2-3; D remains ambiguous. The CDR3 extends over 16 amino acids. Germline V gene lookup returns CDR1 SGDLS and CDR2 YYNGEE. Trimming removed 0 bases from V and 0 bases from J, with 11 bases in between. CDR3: CASSVGQWSSTDTQYF. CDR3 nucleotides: TGTGCCAGCAGCGTAGGACAATGGTCGAGCACAGATACGCAGTATTTT.